This T cell receptor (beta chain) derives from a study of OX40 agonist ivuxolimab in advanced cancers. About the study as a whole: The costimulatory receptor OX40 (CD134) was targeted by ivuxolimab, a fully human IgG2 agonistic monoclonal antibody. The paper reports the monotherapy dose-escalation portion (N ≈ 52 patients) of the phase I ivuxolimab trial. The point of sequencing TCRbeta in the periphery was to test whether ivuxolimab changed TCR sequence diversity and drove clonal T-cell expansion. In the dose-escalation cohort, 65% to 85% of patients were male, and the mean age was roughly 56 years with a range of roughly 23 to 79. Prior anti-PD-1, anti-PD-L1 or anti-CTLA-4 therapy was permitted, and 35% to 40% of dose-escalation patients had received checkpoint inhibitors. Of the roughly 52 dose-escalation patients, hepatocellular carcinoma was present in approximately 20, melanoma in roughly 15, renal cell carcinoma in 9 and head and neck cancer in 9. Intravenous ivuxolimab was administered to patients every 2 weeks at six dose levels: 0.01, 0.1, 0.3, 1.5, 3 and 10 mg/kg. Partial responses occurred in three dose-escalation patients: two with cutaneous melanoma and one with hepatocellular carcinoma.

On this clone itself: Its antigen is not yet known. Base qualities are not provided; no much larger clone lies one nucleotide away.

Genomic DNA was extracted from sorted cells for sequencing of the TCRbeta CDR3 region. TCRbeta CDR3 regions were sequenced using the immunoSEQ Assay. The immuneACCESS repertoire file appears here via TCRdb, limited to in-frame rearrangements. These files lack a portion of the clones; in checked studies, under half of the deficit traces to unresolved V genes, and the cause of the others is not known. This sample gives approximately 66,000 clones in total; 85% of them show up just once. About 0.76% of the sample is taken by the ten largest. The germline V gene yields SQVTM for CDR1 and ANQGSEA for CDR2. The junction shows trimming of 8 bases on V and 7 bases on J, and the gene matches do not reach 13 bases of it. Inclusive of the bounding cysteine and phenylalanine, the CDR3 is 13 residues long. Left in the record is the CDR3 DNA by itself, 39 bases read in frame from the first base. Beyond this particular receptor, the publication reports: Partial responders in the 0.1-3.0 mg/kg groups had among the lowest normalized peripheral clonal expansion, especially among CD8+ T cells. Low levels of normalized T-cell clonal expansion were also shown by some nonresponding patients. Antigen specificity was not determined for the clonally expanded peripheral T cells. At doses of 0.1 to 3.0 mg/kg, clonal expansion of both CD4+ and CD8+ T cells in blood was seen between baseline and week 6. On average, CD8+ T cells showed more expanded clones than CD4+ T cells after ivuxolimab.

The trial excluded patients who had a history of autoimmune disease or were on systemic immunosuppression. Peripheral blood for TCR sequencing was collected from all dose cohorts at baseline, on cycle 4 day 1, and on cycle 7 day 1. Samples were obtained from an open-label, multicenter, first-in-human phase I dose-escalation trial of ivuxolimab. The trial enrolled adults with locally advanced or metastatic head and neck squamous cell, hepatocellular, melanoma or renal cell carcinoma. Before TCR sequencing, CD4+ T cells and CD8+ T cells from peripheral blood were sorted into separate populations. The TCR sequence derives from an adult with an advanced solid tumor such as melanoma, head and neck, liver or kidney cancer. The sequence is built from TRBV29-1 and TRBJ1-2; TRBD1 fits 7 bases in the junction. The material sequenced was CD4+ or CD8+ T cells sorted from blood, taken in a trial of the OX40 agonist ivuxolimab. The DNA sequence follows: TGCAGCACCCAGGGGGGGGGAGCGAGTGGCTACACCTTC. Its translation reads: CSTQGGGASGYTF.